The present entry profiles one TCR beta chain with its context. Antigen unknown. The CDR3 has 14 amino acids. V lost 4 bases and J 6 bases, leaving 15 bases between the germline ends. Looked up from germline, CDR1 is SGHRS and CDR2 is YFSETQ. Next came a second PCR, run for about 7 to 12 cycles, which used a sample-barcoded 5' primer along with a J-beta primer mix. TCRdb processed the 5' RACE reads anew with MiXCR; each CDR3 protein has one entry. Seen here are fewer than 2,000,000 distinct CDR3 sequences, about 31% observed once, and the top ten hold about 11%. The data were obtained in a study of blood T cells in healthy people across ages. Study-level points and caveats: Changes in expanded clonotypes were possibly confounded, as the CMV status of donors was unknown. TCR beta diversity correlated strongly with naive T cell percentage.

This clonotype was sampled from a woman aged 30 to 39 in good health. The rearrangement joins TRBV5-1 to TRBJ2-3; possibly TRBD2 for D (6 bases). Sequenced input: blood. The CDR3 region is CASSEGTAHDTQYF. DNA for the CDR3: TGCGCCAGCAGCGAAGGGACTGCACACGATACGCAGTATTTT.